The sequence of this TCR beta chain was determined in a study of blood T cell repertoires in COVID-19. At the level of the study: Donors in the United States, Italy and Spain gave samples during acute or convalescent COVID-19. The cDNA or gDNA used as material had been derived from T cells, B-cell-depleted T cells, or PBMCs.

In the original processing: Reference gene primer amplification yielded estimated nucleated cell counts. TCRdb keeps only in-frame clones here, not all; method: immunoSEQ multiplex PCR. The V and J calls and clone size are taken from that table; D and trimming were inferred from the DNA. In the table there are 25,000 to 30,000 clones, 68% of which are singletons. This sequence was found in a human donor in a cohort sampled during active COVID-19. The specimen was peripheral blood.

Here the CDR3 reads CASSPGTGYYNEQFF. The CDR3 DNA reads TGTGCCAGCAGCCCCGGGACAGGGTACTACAATGAGCAGTTCTTC. V gene TRBV5-4 combines with J gene TRBJ2-1; 9 bases agree with TRBD1. Trimming took 4 bases from V and 3 from J; bases not matched to a gene: 5. The CDR3 is 15 amino acids. Germline V gene lookup returns CDR1 SGHNT and CDR2 YYREEE (reference sequence).